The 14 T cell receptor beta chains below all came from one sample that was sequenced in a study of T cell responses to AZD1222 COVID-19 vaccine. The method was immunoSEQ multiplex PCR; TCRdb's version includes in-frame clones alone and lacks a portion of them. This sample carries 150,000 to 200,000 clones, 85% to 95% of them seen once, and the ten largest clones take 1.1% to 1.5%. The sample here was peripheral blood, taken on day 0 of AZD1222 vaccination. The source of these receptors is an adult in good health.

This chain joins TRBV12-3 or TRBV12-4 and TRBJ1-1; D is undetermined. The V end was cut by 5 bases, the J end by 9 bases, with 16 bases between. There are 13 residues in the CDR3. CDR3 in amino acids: CASSPKLGIKAFF. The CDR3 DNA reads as TGTGCCAGCAGTCCTAAACTCGGGATCAAAGCTTTCTTT.

As DNA, the CDR3 is TGTGCCAGCAGCCATGGGCCAGGGACGTATAATTCACCCCTCCACTTT. This sequence encodes CASSHGPGTYNSPLHF. The chain carries TRBV21-1 and TRBJ1-6. TRBV21-1 is designated a pseudogene. This CDR3 is 16 amino acids long.

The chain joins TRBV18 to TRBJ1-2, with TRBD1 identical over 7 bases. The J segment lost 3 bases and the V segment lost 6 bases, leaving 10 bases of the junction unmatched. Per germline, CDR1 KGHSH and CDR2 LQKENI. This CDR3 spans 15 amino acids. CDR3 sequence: CASSSLPGGDYGYTF. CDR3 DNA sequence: TGTGCCAGCTCCAGTCTTCCAGGGGGAGACTATGGCTACACCTTC.

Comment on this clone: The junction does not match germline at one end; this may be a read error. The CDR3 nucleotides are TGTGCCAGCGGTGAGCAGGGAAAGACCGGGGAGCTGTTTTTT. Protein sequence: CASGEQGKTGELFF. The gene calls are TRBV6-1 and TRBJ2-2; perhaps TRBD1 as D (5 bases). Germline values: CDR1 MNHNS, CDR2 SASEGT. CDR3 length equals 14 residues.

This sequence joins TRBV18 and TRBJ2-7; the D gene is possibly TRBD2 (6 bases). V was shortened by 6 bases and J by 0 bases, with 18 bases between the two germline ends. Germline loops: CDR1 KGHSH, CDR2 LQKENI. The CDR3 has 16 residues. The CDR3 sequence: CASSGGATRLSYEQYF. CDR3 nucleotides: TGTGCCAGCTCCGGCGGGGCCACAAGACTCTCCTACGAGCAGTACTTC.

Written as DNA, the CDR3 is TGTGCCAGCAGCTTAAGTCTCTCCTACAATGAGCAGTTCTTC. This gives the protein CASSLSLSYNEQFF. The chain links TRBV7-8 to TRBJ2-1; no clear D. The length of the CDR3 is 14 residues. Germline loops: CDR1 SGHVS, CDR2 FQNEAQ. Deletions cut 2 bases from V and 0 bases from J, with 5 bases between.

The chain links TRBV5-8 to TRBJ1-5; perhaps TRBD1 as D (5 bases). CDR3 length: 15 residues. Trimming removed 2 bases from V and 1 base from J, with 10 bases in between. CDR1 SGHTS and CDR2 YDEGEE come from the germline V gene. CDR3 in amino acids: CASSFGAGSNQPQHF. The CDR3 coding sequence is TGTGCCAGCAGCTTCGGGGCTGGGAGCAATCAGCCCCAGCATTTT. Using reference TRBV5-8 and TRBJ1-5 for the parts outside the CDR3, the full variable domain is EAGVTQSPTHLIKTRGQQATLRCSPISGHTSVYWYQQALGLGLQFLLWYDEGEERNRGNFPPRFSGRQFPNYSSELNVNALELEDSALYLCASSFGAGSNQPQHFGDGTRLSIL.

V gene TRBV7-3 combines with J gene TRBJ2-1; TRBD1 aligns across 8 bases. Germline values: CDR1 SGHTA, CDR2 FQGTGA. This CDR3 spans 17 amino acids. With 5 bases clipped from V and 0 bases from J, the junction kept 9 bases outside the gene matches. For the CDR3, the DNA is TGTGCCAGCAGCCCCAGGACAGGGATGATCTCCTACAATGAGCAGTTCTTC. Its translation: CASSPRTGMISYNEQFF. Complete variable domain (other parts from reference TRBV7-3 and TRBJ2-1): GAGVSQTPSNKVTEKGKYVELRCDPISGHTALYWYRQSLGQGPEFLIYFQGTGAADDSGLPNDRFFAVRPEGSVSTLKIQRTERGDSAVYLCASSPRTGMISYNEQFFGPGTRLTVL.

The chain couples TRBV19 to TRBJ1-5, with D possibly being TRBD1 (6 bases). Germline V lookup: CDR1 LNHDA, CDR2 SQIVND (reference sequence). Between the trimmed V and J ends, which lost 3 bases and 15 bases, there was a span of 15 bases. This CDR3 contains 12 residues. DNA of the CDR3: TGTGCCAGTAGTATGGGGGACACACTTCTGCATTTT. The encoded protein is CASSMGDTLLHF.

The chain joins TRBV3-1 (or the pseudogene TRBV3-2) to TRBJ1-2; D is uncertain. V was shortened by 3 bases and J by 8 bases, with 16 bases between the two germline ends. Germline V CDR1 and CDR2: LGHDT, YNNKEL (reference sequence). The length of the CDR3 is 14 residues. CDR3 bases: TGTGCCAGCAGCCAGGATACCGGGCCCGGGGGCTACACCTTC. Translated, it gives CASSQDTGPGGYTF.

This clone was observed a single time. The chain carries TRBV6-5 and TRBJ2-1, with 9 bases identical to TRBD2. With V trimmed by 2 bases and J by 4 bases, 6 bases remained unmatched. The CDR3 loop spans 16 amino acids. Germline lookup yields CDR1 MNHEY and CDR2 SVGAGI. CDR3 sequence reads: CASSYGLAGRYNEQFF. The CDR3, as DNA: TGTGCCAGCAGTTACGGGCTAGCGGGGAGGTACAATGAGCAGTTCTTC.

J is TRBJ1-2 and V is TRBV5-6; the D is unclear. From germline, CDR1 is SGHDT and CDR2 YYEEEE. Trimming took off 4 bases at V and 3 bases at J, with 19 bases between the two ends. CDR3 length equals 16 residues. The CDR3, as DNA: TGTGCCAGCAGCCCCTTCCGGGCCGAAGTGGACTATGGCTACACCTTC. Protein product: CASSPFRAEVDYGYTF.

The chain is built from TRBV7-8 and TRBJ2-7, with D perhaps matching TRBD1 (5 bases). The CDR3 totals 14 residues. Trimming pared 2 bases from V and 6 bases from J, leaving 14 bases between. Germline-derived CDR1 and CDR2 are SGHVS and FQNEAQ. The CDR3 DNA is TGTGCCAGCAGCTTAACTCGTGTTAGGGGCGAGCAGTACTTC. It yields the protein CASSLTRVRGEQYF.

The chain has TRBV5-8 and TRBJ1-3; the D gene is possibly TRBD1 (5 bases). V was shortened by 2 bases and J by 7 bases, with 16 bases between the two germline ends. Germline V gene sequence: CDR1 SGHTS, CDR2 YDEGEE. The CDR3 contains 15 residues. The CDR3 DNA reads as TGTGCCAGCAGCTTTGGCAGGGTTCGCGGTAACACCATATATTTT. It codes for CASSFGRVRGNTIYF.